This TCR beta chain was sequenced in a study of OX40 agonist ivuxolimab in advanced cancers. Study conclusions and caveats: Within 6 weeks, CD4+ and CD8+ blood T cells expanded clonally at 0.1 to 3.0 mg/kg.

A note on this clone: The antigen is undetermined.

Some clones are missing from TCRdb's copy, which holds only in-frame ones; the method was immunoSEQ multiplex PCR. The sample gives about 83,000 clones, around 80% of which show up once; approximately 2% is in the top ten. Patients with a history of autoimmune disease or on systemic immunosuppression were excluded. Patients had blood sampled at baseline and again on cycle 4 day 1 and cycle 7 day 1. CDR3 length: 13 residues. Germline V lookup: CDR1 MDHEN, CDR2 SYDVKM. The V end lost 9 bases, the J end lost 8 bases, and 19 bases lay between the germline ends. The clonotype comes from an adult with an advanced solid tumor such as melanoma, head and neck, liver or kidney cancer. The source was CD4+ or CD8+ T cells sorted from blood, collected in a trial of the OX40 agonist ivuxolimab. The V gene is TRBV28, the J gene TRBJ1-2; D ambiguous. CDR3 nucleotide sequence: TGTGCCAGTTGGTCAGCGGGGTGGGCGGGCTACACCTTC. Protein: CASWSAGWAGYTF.